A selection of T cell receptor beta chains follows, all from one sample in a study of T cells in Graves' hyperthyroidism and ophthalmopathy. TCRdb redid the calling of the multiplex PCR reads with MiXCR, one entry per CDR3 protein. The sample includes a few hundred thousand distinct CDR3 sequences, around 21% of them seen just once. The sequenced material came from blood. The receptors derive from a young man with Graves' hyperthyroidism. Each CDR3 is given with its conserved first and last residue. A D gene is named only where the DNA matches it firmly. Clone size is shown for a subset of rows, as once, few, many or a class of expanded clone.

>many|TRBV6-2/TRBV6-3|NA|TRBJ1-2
CASSASSAGRGYTF
TGTGCCAGCAGCGCCAGCTCCGCGGGGCGGGGCTACACCTTC
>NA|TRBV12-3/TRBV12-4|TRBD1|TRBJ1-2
CASSLRDRGPNGYTF
TGTGCCAGCAGCCTTAGGGACAGGGGGCCGAATGGCTACACCTTC
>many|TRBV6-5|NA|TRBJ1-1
CASSYEGLGTEAFF
TGTGCCAGCAGTTACGAGGGCTTGGGCACTGAAGCTTTCTTT
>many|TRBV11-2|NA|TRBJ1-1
CASSLRLGDTEAFF
TGTGCCAGCAGCTTACGTCTCGGGGACACTGAAGCTTTCTTT
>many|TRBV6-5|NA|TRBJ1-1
CASSYSRGGGANTEAFF
TGTGCCAGCAGTTACTCACGTGGAGGGGGAGCGAACACTGAAGCTTTCTTT
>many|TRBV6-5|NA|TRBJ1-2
CASSYFPGHLYGYTF
TGTGCCAGCAGTTACTTTCCGGGACACCTCTATGGCTACACCTTC
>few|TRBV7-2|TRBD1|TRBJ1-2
CASSEGQRSYGYTF
TGTGCCAGCAGCGAGGGACAGAGGAGCTATGGCTACACCTTC
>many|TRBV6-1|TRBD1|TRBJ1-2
CASSVPTGSFYGYTF
TGTGCCAGCAGTGTCCCGACAGGGTCATTTTATGGCTACACCTTC
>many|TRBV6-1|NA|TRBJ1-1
CASGHPTRGNTEAFF
TGTGCCAGCGGACACCCTACGAGGGGAAACACTGAAGCTTTCTTT
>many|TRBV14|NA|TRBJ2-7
CASSQALKSYEQYF
TGTGCCAGCAGCCAAGCCTTGAAGAGCTACGAGCAGTACTTC
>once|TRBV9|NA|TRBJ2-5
CASSVAITNQETQYF
TGTGCCAGCAGCGTAGCTATCACCAACCAAGAGACCCAGTACTTC
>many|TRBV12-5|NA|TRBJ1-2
CASGPGDYLRGYTF
TGTGCTAGTGGCCCAGGGGACTATTTGCGGGGCTACACCTTC
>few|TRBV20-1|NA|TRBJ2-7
CSAPPGHQAYEQYF
TGCAGTGCTCCCCCGGGACACCAAGCCTACGAGCAGTACTTC
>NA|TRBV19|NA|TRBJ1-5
CASSIGGTYYSNQPQHF
TGTGCCAGTAGTATAGGTGGGACGTACTATAGCAATCAGCCCCAGCATTTT
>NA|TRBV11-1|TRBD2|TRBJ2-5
CASSLAALGTRLETQYF
TGTGCCAGCAGCTTAGCGGCGTTGGGGACTAGACTGGAGACCCAGTACTTC
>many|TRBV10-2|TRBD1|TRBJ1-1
CASSEHRDRGLRTEAFF
TGCGCCAGCAGTGAGCACCGGGACAGGGGGCTGCGGACTGAAGCTTTCTTT
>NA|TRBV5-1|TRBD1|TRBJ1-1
CASSLGGTGTNTEAFF
TGCGCCAGCAGCTTGGGAGGGACAGGAACGAACACTGAAGCTTTCTTT
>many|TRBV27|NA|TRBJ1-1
CASSPAGAATEAFF
TGTGCCAGCAGTCCCGCAGGGGCGGCCACTGAAGCTTTCTTT
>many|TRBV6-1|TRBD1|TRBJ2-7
CASSDAQGVTYKQYF
TGTGCCAGCAGTGACGCACAGGGGGTAACCTACAAGCAGTACTTC
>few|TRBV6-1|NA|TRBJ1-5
CASSIPGAAQHF
TGTGCCAGCAGTATCCCAGGGGCGGCCCAGCATTTT
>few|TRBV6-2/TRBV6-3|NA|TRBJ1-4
CASRAPETSTNEKLFF
TGTGCCAGCAGAGCTCCGGAGACCTCAACTAATGAAAAACTGTTTTTT
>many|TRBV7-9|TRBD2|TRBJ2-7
CASSRFAGGSYEQYF
TGTGCCAGCAGCCGATTCGCGGGGGGATCCTACGAGCAGTACTTC
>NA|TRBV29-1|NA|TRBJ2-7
CSVAGSSDSYEQYF
TGCAGCGTTGCAGGCAGTTCGGACTCCTACGAGCAGTACTTC
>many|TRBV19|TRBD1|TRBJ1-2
CASSPLQDRDGYTF
TGTGCCAGTAGTCCCTTACAAGACAGGGATGGCTACACCTTC
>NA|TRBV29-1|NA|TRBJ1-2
CSVLSNYGYTF
TGCAGCGTCCTGAGTAACTATGGCTACACCTTC
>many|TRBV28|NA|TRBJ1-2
CASSETRGVTF
TGTGCCAGCTCGGAGACAAGAGGCGTCACCTTC
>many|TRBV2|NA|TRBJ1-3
CASRGNWNTIYF
TGTGCCAGCAGAGGGAATTGGAACACCATATATTTT
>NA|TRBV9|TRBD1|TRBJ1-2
CASSGGTALGYTF
TGTGCCAGCAGCGGAGGGACAGCCCTAGGCTACACCTTC
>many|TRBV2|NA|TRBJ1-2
CASTGELSFGYTF
TGTGCCAGCACGGGGGAATTGAGTTTTGGCTACACCTTC
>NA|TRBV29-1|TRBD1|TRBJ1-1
CSVEGVSQGASRDTEAFF
TGCAGCGTTGAAGGGGTCTCACAGGGGGCCTCTAGGGACACTGAAGCTTTCTTT
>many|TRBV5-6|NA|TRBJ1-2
CASSPPGFYYGYTF
TGTGCCAGCAGCCCGCCAGGGTTCTACTATGGCTACACCTTC
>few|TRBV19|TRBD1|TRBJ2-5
CASSPRQGYMGETQYF
TGTGCCAGTAGTCCTCGACAGGGGTATATGGGAGAGACCCAGTACTTC
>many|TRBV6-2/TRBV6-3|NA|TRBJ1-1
CASSYWGGVSTEAFF
TGTGCCAGCAGTTACTGGGGGGGGGTTTCTACTGAAGCTTTCTTT
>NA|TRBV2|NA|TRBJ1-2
CASSGRGRYYGYTF
TGTGCCAGCAGTGGGCGGGGAAGGTACTATGGCTACACCTTC
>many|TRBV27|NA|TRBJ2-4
CASSRTVLAKNIQYF
TGTGCCAGCAGCCGGACGGTCCTAGCCAAAAACATTCAGTACTTC
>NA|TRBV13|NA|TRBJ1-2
CASSQGRWSYTF
TGTGCCAGCAGCCAAGGAAGGTGGAGCTACACCTTC
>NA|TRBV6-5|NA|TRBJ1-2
CASSYSSTAGYGYTF
TGTGCCAGCAGTTACTCGAGTACCGCCGGCTATGGCTACACCTTC
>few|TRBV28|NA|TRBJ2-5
CASRILQTGKETQYF
TGTGCCAGCAGAATCCTACAGACGGGAAAAGAGACCCAGTACTTC
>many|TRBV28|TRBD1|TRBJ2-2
CASSLFLPRTGATGELFF
TGTGCCAGCAGTTTATTCCTGCCACGGACAGGGGCGACCGGGGAGCTGTTTTTT
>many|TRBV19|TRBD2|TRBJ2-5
CASSIGGAGETQYF
TGTGCCAGTAGTATCGGGGGGGCCGGTGAGACCCAGTACTTC
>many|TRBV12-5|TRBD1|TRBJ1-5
CASGLETGAGPQHF
TGTGCTAGTGGTTTGGAGACAGGGGCCGGCCCCCAGCATTTT
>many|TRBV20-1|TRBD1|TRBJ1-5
CSARAGGWDQPQHF
TGCAGTGCTAGGGCAGGGGGTTGGGATCAGCCCCAGCATTTT
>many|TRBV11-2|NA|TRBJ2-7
CASSHNGDGYEQYF
TGTGCCAGCAGCCATAATGGGGATGGGTACGAGCAGTACTTC